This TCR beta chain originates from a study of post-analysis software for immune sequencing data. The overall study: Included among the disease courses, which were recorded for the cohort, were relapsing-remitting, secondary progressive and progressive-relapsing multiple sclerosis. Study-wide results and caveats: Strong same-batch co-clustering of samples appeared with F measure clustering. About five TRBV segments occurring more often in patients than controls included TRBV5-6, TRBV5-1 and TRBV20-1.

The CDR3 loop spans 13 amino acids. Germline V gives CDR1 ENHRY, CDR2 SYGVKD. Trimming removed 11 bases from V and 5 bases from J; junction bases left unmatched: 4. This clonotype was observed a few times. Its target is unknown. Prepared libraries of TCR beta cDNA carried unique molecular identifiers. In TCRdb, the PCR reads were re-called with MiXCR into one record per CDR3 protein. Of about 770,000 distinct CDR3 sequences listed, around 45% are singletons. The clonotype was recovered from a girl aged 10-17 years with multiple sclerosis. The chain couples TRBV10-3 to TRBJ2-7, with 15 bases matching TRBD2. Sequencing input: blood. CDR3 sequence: CAVGLAGGDEQYF. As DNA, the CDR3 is TGTGCCGTTGGACTAGCGGGAGGGGACGAGCAGTACTTC.